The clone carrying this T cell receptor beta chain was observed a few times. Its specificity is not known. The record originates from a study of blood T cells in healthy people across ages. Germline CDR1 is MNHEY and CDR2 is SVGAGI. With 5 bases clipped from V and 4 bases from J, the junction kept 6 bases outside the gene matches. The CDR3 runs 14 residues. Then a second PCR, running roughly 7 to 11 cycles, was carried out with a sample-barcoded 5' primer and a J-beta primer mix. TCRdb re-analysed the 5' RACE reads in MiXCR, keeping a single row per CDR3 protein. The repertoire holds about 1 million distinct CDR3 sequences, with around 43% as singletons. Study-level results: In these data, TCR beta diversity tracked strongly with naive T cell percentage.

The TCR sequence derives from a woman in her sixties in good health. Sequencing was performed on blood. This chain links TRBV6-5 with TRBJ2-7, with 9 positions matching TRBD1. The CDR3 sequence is CASSADRGNYEQYF. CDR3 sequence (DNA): TGTGCCAGCAGTGCTGACAGGGGGAATTACGAGCAGTACTTC.